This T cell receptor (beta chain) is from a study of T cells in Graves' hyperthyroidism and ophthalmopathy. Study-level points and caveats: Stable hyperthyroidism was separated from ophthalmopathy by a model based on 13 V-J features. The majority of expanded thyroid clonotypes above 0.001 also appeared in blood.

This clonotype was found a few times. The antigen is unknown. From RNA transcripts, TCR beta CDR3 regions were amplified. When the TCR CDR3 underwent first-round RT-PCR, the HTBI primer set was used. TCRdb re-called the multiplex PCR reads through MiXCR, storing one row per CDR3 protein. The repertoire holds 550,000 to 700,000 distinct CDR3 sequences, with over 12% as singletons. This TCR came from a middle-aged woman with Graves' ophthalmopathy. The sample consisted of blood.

In DNA form, the CDR3 reads TGTGCCTGGACCACTCGGGGGCGGAACACTGAAGCTTTCTTT. This sequence encodes CAWTTRGRNTEAFF. The chain joins TRBV30 to TRBJ1-1, with a possible D match to TRBD1 (6 bases). Germline-derived CDR1 and CDR2 are GTSNPN and SVGIG (reference sequence). Trimming left V 4 bases short and J 1 base short, with 13 bases between. The CDR3 covers 14 residues.